These 14 T cell receptor beta chains came from one sample sequenced in a study of glioma-infiltrating T cells. The iRepertoire nested amplicon-rescue multiplex PCR amplified TCR alpha and beta CDR3s from RNA. From the multiplex PCR reads, TCRdb called clonotypes with MiXCR, one entry per CDR3 protein. This sample has over 650 distinct CDR3 sequences; roughly 17% occur once, and the top ten carry 30%. Sequenced sample: glioma tissue, nonneoplastic brain tissue, or PBMCs (not recorded which). Receptors were obtained from a human donor with low-grade glioma or glioblastoma, undergoing nonglioma brain surgery, or in good health (not recorded which).

Within the sample, this clonotype is medium-sized (0.01 to 0.1%). This rearrangement joins TRBV4-1 to TRBJ1-5; TRBD1 is a possible D gene (5 bases). The V gene lost 1 base and the J gene lost 5 bases, with 15 bases spanning the gap. The CDR3 consists of 16 residues. Per the germline V gene, CDR1 is MGHRA and CDR2 is YSYEKL. CDR3 DNA: TGCGCCAGCAGCCAAGTGGGGGGGGTTAGGGATCAGCCCCAGCATTTT. Translation gives CASSQVGGVRDQPQHF.

This clonotype is large. The chain carries TRBV6-1 and TRBJ2-1, with D perhaps TRBD2 (5 bases). Germline assignment: CDR1 MNHNS and CDR2 SASEGT. Trimming took 5 bases from V and 7 from J, leaving 18 bases between them. This CDR3 has 15 amino acids. Written as DNA, the CDR3 is TGTGCCAGCAGTCCCCCAAGGGCTCGCGGGAATGAGCAGTTCTTC. Protein: CASSPPRARGNEQFF.

This clonotype is medium-sized (0.01 to 0.1%) in the sample. V is TRBV11-1 and J is TRBJ2-2, with D possibly matching TRBD1 (6 bases). The germline V gene has CDR1 SGHAT and CDR2 FQDESV (reference sequence). The length of the CDR3 is 18 residues. The ends were cut back, 1 base at V and 4 bases at J, with 19 bases in the middle. As DNA, the CDR3 is TGTGCCAGCAGCTTAGGAAAGGGACAACCGGGCCCCACCGGGGAGCTGTTTTTT. Translating gives CASSLGKGQPGPTGELFF.

By share of the sample, this clonotype is hyperexpanded. The chain couples TRBV20-1 to TRBJ2-7, with a possible D match to TRBD2 (5 bases). V lost 5 bases and J 2 bases, leaving 16 bases between the germline ends. Per the germline V gene, CDR1 is DFQATT and CDR2 is SNEGSKA (reference sequence). There are 14 residues in the CDR3. The CDR3 is CSAVRAKRAYEQYF. CDR3 DNA: TGCAGTGCTGTGCGGGCCAAACGCGCCTACGAGCAGTACTTC.

This clonotype is medium-sized by share. The rearrangement uses TRBV6-2 or TRBV6-3 and TRBJ2-7; D is undetermined. The V gene's germline CDR1 is MNHEY and CDR2 SVGEGT. Trimming cost V 3 bases and J 1 base, with 13 bases left between them. The CDR3 contains 15 residues. The CDR3 DNA reads TGTGCCAGCAGTTATGAGCCCCTAGGTTCCTACGAGCAGTACTTC. It specifies CASSYEPLGSYEQYF.

This clonotype is termed medium-sized (0.01 to 0.1%). This chain connects TRBV7-9 to TRBJ2-7; 8 positions agree with TRBD2. With 1 base clipped from V and 5 bases from J, the junction kept 4 bases outside the gene matches. The germline gives CDR1 SEHNR, CDR2 FQNEAQ (reference sequence). This CDR3 comprises 14 residues. The DNA of the CDR3 is TGTGCCAGCAGCTTAGGGACTAGCTTCGACGAGCAGTACTTC. Its translation is CASSLGTSFDEQYF.

In its sample, this clonotype ranks as medium-sized. The rearrangement links TRBV29-1 to TRBJ1-2; D gene ambiguous. Germline V gene data show CDR1 as SQVTM and CDR2 as ANQGSEA. This CDR3 has 13 amino acids. Trimming removed 0 bases at V and 4 bases at J, with 9 bases between. CDR3 in DNA: TGCAGCGTTGAAGATAAAGCCGTCTATGGCTACACCTTC. This sequence encodes CSVEDKAVYGYTF. Filled out from reference TRBV29-1 and TRBJ1-2, the complete variable domain reads SAVISQKPSRDICQRGTSLTIQCQVDSQVTMMFWYRQQPGQSLTLIATANQGSEATYESGFVIDKFPISRPNLTFSTLTVSNMSPEDSSIYLCSVEDKAVYGYTFGSGTRLTVV.

Here the CDR3 reads CASSLDMGGYNEQFF. The DNA for the CDR3 is TGTGCCAGCAGTTTAGATATGGGGGGCTACAATGAGCAGTTCTTC. The V and J genes are TRBV27 and TRBJ2-1, with D possibly matching TRBD2 (6 bases). V was cut by 2 bases and J by 3 bases, with 11 bases left in between. Germline V CDR1 and CDR2: MNHEY, SMNVEV (reference sequence). This CDR3 region has 15 residues.

By its share, this clonotype is medium-sized. A much larger clonotype is one base distant, so this may be a read error. The chain couples TRBV20-1 to TRBJ2-7; D might be TRBD2 (5 bases). V lost 5 bases and J 2 bases, leaving 16 bases between the germline ends. Germline CDR1 DFQATT, CDR2 SNEGSKA (reference sequence). CDR3 length: 14 amino acids. CDR3 sequence: CSAVRAKRTYEQYF. The CDR3 DNA reads TGCAGTGCTGTGCGGGCCAAACGCACCTACGAGCAGTACTTC.

This clonotype is judged medium-sized (0.01 to 0.1%). The chain has TRBV12-3 or TRBV12-4 and TRBJ1-5; perhaps TRBD1 as D (6 bases). Trimming took 6 bases from V and 5 from J, leaving 14 bases between them. The CDR3 has 14 amino acids. The CDR3 loop is CASRRGDTDQPQHF. CDR3 coding DNA: TGTGCCAGCAGAAGGGGGGACACCGATCAGCCCCAGCATTTT.

Ten or more counts support this clonotype. This chain connects TRBV2 to TRBJ2-7; D could derive from TRBD1 or TRBD2 (5 bases each). The ends were cut back, 2 bases at V and 4 bases at J, with 12 bases in the middle. Germline CDR1 reads SNHLY; CDR2 reads FYNNEI. There are 14 residues in the CDR3. The CDR3 sequence: CASSEQGPGYEQYV. CDR3 nucleotide sequence: TGTGCCAGCAGTGAACAGGGCCCGGGGTACGAGCAGTACGTC.

In this sample, this clonotype turned up many times. A read error is possible here, since a much larger clone lies one base away. V is TRBV12-3 or TRBV12-4 and J is TRBJ1-1; D perhaps matches TRBD1 (6 bases). V gave up 4 bases and J gave up 2 bases, with 14 bases separating them. This CDR3 contains 15 residues. The CDR3 region has the DNA TGTGCCAGCAGTTCACTGGGGGCGGGAAACACTGAAGCTTTCTTT. It is translated as CASSSLGAGNTEAFF.

This clonotype was recorded at least ten times. A junction boundary mismatches the germline segment, possibly from a read error. V is TRBV4-1 and J is TRBJ2-1; TRBD2 agrees at 14 bases. Germline V gene data show CDR1 as MGHRA and CDR2 as YSYEKL. The CDR3 sequence is 16 residues long. CDR3 nucleotide sequence: TGCGCCAGCAGCCCCCACGGGACTAGCGGGGGTAATGAGAAGTTATTC. Translating it yields CASSPHGTSGGNEKLF.

By sample fraction, this clonotype is large. The chain combines TRBV6-1 with TRBJ2-7; 7 bases fit TRBD1. With V trimmed by 4 bases and J by 3 bases, 9 bases remained unmatched. The germline V gene has CDR1 MNHNS and CDR2 SASEGT. The CDR3 loop spans 15 amino acids. CDR3 loop: CASSVGLGQNYEQYF. The CDR3 DNA follows: TGTGCCAGCAGTGTGGGCCTGGGACAGAACTACGAGCAGTACTTC.